Each of the 19 T cell receptor beta chains below was sequenced from the same sample in a study of blood T cell repertoires in COVID-19 (dated by TCRdb to 2018 to 2021). Library prep was done by the immunoSEQ multiplex PCR assay. TCRdb took over this immuneACCESS table, retaining in-frame rearrangements with V and J assigned. Such tables are incomplete; in checked studies, under half of the missing clones stem from an unresolved V gene, and the remainder is unexplained. This sample holds approximately 320,000 clones; approximately 89% were observed only once. The leading ten clones occupy around 10% of the sample. The sample comprised peripheral blood. The receptors were sampled from a woman younger than 45 with COVID-19, enrolled during active disease.

To note about this clone: The sample contains more than one DNA sequence encoding this CDR3. The chain carries TRBV5-1 and TRBJ1-5; 8 bases match TRBD1. The CDR3 extends over 14 amino acids. The germline CDR1 and CDR2 sequences are SGHRS and YFSETQ. V lost 4 bases, J lost 5 bases, and 5 bases stayed unmatched. The CDR3 loop reads CASSLGQGDQPQHF. CDR3 bases: TGCGCCAGCAGCCTAGGACAGGGCGATCAGCCCCAGCATTTT.

There are a few counts of this clone. The chain combines TRBV7-2 with TRBJ2-1; unclear D gene. V lost 4 bases to trimming and J lost 2 bases, with 9 bases between them. Germline values: CDR1 SGHTA, CDR2 FQGNSA. This CDR3 is built from 14 residues. The CDR3 is CASSSLPPYNEQFF. The CDR3 DNA is TGTGCCAGCAGCTCCCTCCCCCCCTACAATGAGCAGTTCTTC. The full variable domain, completed using reference TRBV7-2 and TRBJ2-1, is GAGVSQSPSNKVTEKGKDVELRCDPISGHTALYWYRQSLGQGLEFLIYFQGNSAPDKSGLPSDRFSAERTGGSVSTLTIQRTQQEDSAVYLCASSSLPPYNEQFFGPGTRLTVL.

This clone came up a few times. V gene TRBV5-4 combines with J gene TRBJ1-3; D is ambiguous. Germline V gene data show CDR1 as SGHNT and CDR2 as YYREEE (reference sequence). The CDR3 loop spans 13 amino acids. Trimming took 0 bases from V and 8 from J, leaving 9 bases between them. CDR3 in DNA: TGTGCCAGCAGCTTGGGATGGGGAGACACCATATATTTT. The encoded protein is CASSLGWGDTIYF.

V usage is TRBV13 and J usage is TRBJ1-2, with D hard to call. In germline, CDR1 is PRHDT, CDR2 FYEKMQ (reference sequence). Deletions cut 4 bases from V and 3 bases from J, with 15 bases between. The CDR3 has 15 amino acids. The DNA for the CDR3 is TGTGCCAGCAGCTCTATATCAGAGGTTCACTATGGCTACACCTTC. Protein: CASSSISEVHYGYTF.

This chain uses TRBV6-5 with TRBJ2-1; D gene ambiguous. The V gene's germline CDR1 is MNHEY and CDR2 SVGAGI. The CDR3 spans 16 residues. Trimming took off 0 bases at V and 8 bases at J, with 17 bases between the two ends. CDR3 residues: CASSYSGSPAQDEQFF. CDR3 nucleotide sequence: TGTGCCAGCAGTTACTCTGGTTCACCAGCTCAGGATGAGCAGTTCTTC.

This chain joins TRBV7-9 and TRBJ1-4, with 8 bases identical to TRBD1. Germline loops: CDR1 SEHNR, CDR2 FQNEAQ (reference sequence). The V segment lost 5 bases and the J segment 10 bases; nucleotides outside the gene matches: 9. The CDR3 is 14 amino acids. The CDR3 nucleotides read TGTGCCAGCAGCCCCGTTCAGGGGGCCGGAAAACTGTTTTTT. It specifies CASSPVQGAGKLFF.

The V and J genes are TRBV11-1 and TRBJ2-7, with D hard to call. Germline V gene lookup returns CDR1 SGHAT and CDR2 FQDESV (reference sequence). V dropped 5 bases and J dropped 3 bases, with 8 bases sitting between them. This CDR3 comprises 12 residues. CDR3 DNA: TGTGCCAGCAGCCCGAGAGGCTACGAGCAGTACTTC. Translating gives CASSPRGYEQYF.

This chain links TRBV2 with TRBJ2-3, with TRBD1 matching over 8 bases. The germline V gene has CDR1 SNHLY and CDR2 FYNNEI. With V trimmed by 5 bases and J by 3 bases, 1 base remained unmatched. The CDR3 totals 13 residues. For the CDR3, the DNA is TGTGCCAGCAGTACAGGGGGGACAGATACGCAGTATTTT. This sequence encodes CASSTGGTDTQYF.

The count of this clone is one. This sequence joins TRBV5-1 and TRBJ1-2; a possible D gene is TRBD1 (6 bases). This CDR3 is built from 14 residues. Trimming left V 4 bases short and J 8 bases short, with 18 bases between. Germline loops: CDR1 SGHRS, CDR2 YFSETQ. The CDR3: CASSGGQIRGGYTF. CDR3 nucleotide sequence: TGCGCCAGCAGCGGTGGACAGATCCGCGGAGGCTACACCTTC.

This clone was counted between two and nine times. The CDR3 DNA follows: TGTGCCACCGGGACAGGCTACTCTGGAAACACCATATATTTT. Amino acids: CATGTGYSGNTIYF. The chain uses TRBV19 and TRBJ1-3, with TRBD1 identical over 8 bases. The CDR3 contains 14 residues. Per germline, CDR1 LNHDA and CDR2 SQIVND (reference sequence). V shed 10 bases and J 0 bases; nucleotides not matched to a gene: 5.

This clone showed up just a few times. The chain has TRBV28 and TRBJ1-2; 7 bases are shared with TRBD1. CDR3 length: 16 residues. In germline, CDR1 is MDHEN, CDR2 SYDVKM. The ends lost 6 bases at V and 4 bases at J; junction bases unmatched: 14. CDR3 loop: CASSRLATTGLYGYTF. The CDR3 DNA is TGTGCCAGCAGCCGACTTGCAACGACAGGGCTCTATGGCTACACCTTC.

The chain joins TRBV7-2 to TRBJ1-5, with 8 bases aligning to TRBD1. The CDR3 totals 12 residues. The germline CDR1 and CDR2 sequences are SGHTA and FQGNSA. Losses at the gene ends were 5 bases for V and 7 bases for J; bases not matched to a gene: 1. In DNA, the CDR3 is TGTGCCAGCAGCAGGGACAGGCAGCCCCAGCATTTT. It translates to CASSRDRQPQHF.

The chain employs TRBV6-5 and TRBJ1-1, with TRBD1 as a possible D gene (5 bases). Germline values: CDR1 MNHEY, CDR2 SVGAGI. CDR3 size: 14 residues. V dropped 0 bases and J dropped 4 bases, with 9 bases sitting between them. The CDR3 nucleotides read TGTGCCAGCAGTTACTCTCGGGGGGGCACTGAAGCTTTCTTT. Protein product: CASSYSRGGTEAFF.

This clone was recorded once. This chain joins TRBV9 and TRBJ2-5; 14 bases agree with TRBD2. Trimming took 3 bases from V and 4 from J; bases not matched to a gene: 11. The CDR3 runs to 18 residues. Germline values: CDR1 SGDLS, CDR2 YYNGEE. CDR3 DNA sequence: TGTGCCAGCAGCGCCGGACTAGCGGGGGGCTCGGCGGGAGAGACCCAGTACTTC. Translated, it gives CASSAGLAGGSAGETQYF.

As concerns this clone: One junction end disagrees with the germline gene, perhaps due to a read error. J is TRBJ2-7 and V is TRBV19; TRBD1 matches at 11 bases. CDR1 and CDR2 from the germline V gene are LNHDA and SQIVND (reference sequence). CDR3 length equals 15 residues. DNA for the CDR3: TGTGCCAGTAGCATAGGGACAGGGGGTTTCTACGAGCAGTACTTC. Its translation is CASSIGTGGFYEQYF.

The rearrangement uses TRBV5-1 and TRBJ1-1; D uncertain. The CDR3 has 15 residues. Germline V gene sequence: CDR1 SGHRS, CDR2 YFSETQ. V was trimmed by 0 bases and J by 5 bases, leaving 14 bases between them. This chain's CDR3 is CASSLGFGRLTEAFF. CDR3 nucleotides: TGCGCCAGCAGCTTGGGGTTCGGGAGACTAACTGAAGCTTTCTTT.

The V and J genes are TRBV7-6 and TRBJ1-3, with TRBD1 as a possible D gene (6 bases). Trimming removed 1 base at V and 0 bases at J, with 13 bases between. The CDR3 is 17 amino acids. Germline-derived CDR1 and CDR2 are SGHVS and FNYEAQ. The CDR3 bases are TGTGCCAGCAGCTTAGAGGGACAACCGTCCTCTGGAAACACCATATATTTT. This encodes CASSLEGQPSSGNTIYF.

The rearrangement links TRBV5-4 to TRBJ1-6; D is uncertain. CDR1 is SGHNT, CDR2 YYREEE, per germline (reference sequence). The CDR3 runs to 14 residues. V was cut by 2 bases and J by 5 bases, with 8 bases left in between. The CDR3 spells CASSLGRDNSPLHF. The CDR3 bases are TGTGCCAGCAGCTTAGGGCGGGATAATTCACCCCTCCACTTT.

The gene calls are TRBV4-1 and TRBJ2-5; 9 bases are a match to TRBD1. In germline, CDR1 is MGHRA, CDR2 YSYEKL. This CDR3 has 16 residues. J gave up 4 bases and V 1 base, and 7 bases lay outside the gene matches. For the CDR3, the DNA is TGCGCCAGCAGCCAAGGGGTTGGACAGGGGAGAGAGACCCAGTACTTC. It specifies CASSQGVGQGRETQYF.